This TCR beta chain was recovered during a study of blood T cell repertoires in COVID-19. There are 11 residues in the CDR3. Sequencing was performed with immunoSEQ multiplex PCR; in TCRdb, only in-frame clones are kept and a portion is missing. The table has 250,000 or so clones, roughly 82% seen once. As concerns this clone: The junction departs from germline at one end; a sequencing error may be responsible.

This clonotype originated in a woman aged 45-60 years who had recovered from COVID-19. The chain recombines TRBV12-3 or TRBV12-4 with TRBJ1-2; 9 positions match TRBD1. The sample comprised PBMCs or T cells enriched from blood (not recorded which). CDR3 sequence: CASSTRGQGAF. CDR3 coding DNA: TGTGCCAGCAGTACTAGGGGACAGGGTGCCTTC.